These 23 T cell receptor beta chains were sequenced from one sample in a study of T cells after yellow fever vaccination (dated by TCRdb to the late 2010s). The intended sense of this specimen's treatment or condition label: live attenuated yellow fever vaccine strain. Receptors were amplified or captured by 5' RACE. The sequencer listed for this sample is Illumina HiSeq 2500. Starting from the raw public reads, TCRdb applied fastp trimming at Q25, assembled clones with MiXCR and retained in-frame beta chains. Rows matching on CDR3 protein sequence are summarized as one entry with the most common DNA and genes. This sample holds about 320,000 distinct CDR3 sequences; approximately 7% were observed only once. The ten largest clones add up to roughly a sixth of the sample. The source was PBMCs, collected approximately 47 days after the first yellow fever vaccination. The receptors were sampled from a man aged 18-30 years who received the YFV17D yellow fever vaccine.

The sample holds many counts of this clonotype. A read error may account for a junction end that differs from germline. This rearrangement joins TRBV7-2 to TRBJ1-2; D perhaps matches TRBD1 (5 bases). Germline values: CDR1 SGHTA, CDR2 FQGNSA. The CDR3 is 14 residues long. CDR3 protein: CASSLSPGNYGYTF. In DNA, the CDR3 is TGCGCCAGCAGCTTGTCCCCAGGGAACTATGGCTACACCTTC. Full variable domain (outside the CDR3, taken from reference TRBV7-2 and TRBJ1-2): GAGVSQSPSNKVTEKGKDVELRCDPISGHTALYWYRQSLGQGLEFLIYFQGNSAPDKSGLPSDRFSAERTGGSVSTLTIQRTQQEDSAVYLCASSLSPGNYGYTFGSGTRLTVV.

This clonotype has a count of ten or more. The J gene is TRBJ2-3, the V gene TRBV7-2; 11 bases are shared with TRBD2. Germline V CDR1 and CDR2: SGHTA, FQGNSA. There are 15 residues in the CDR3. V shed 3 bases, J shed 5 bases, and the junction held 4 bases outside the gene matches. CDR3 amino acids: CASSFSGGAGDTQYF. DNA of the CDR3: TGTGCCAGCAGCTTTAGCGGGGGGGCGGGAGATACGCAGTATTTT.

In its sample, this clonotype was seen a few times. The chain carries TRBV5-1 and TRBJ2-7; 8 bases are a match to TRBD1. CDR1 and CDR2 (germline): SGHRS, YFSETQ. V was clipped by 4 bases and J by 3 bases; unmatched bases: 6. The CDR3 totals 14 residues. CDR3 residues: CASSDPGTGYEQYF. The CDR3 region has the DNA TGCGCCAGCAGCGACCCCGGGACAGGCTACGAGCAGTACTTC.

This clonotype was seen only a few times. This chain uses TRBV20-1 with TRBJ1-1; TRBD1 might be the D (6 bases). There are 15 residues in the CDR3. Germline values: CDR1 DFQATT, CDR2 SNEGSKA (reference sequence). The ends were cut back, 3 bases at V and 0 bases at J, with 14 bases in the middle. CDR3 nucleotides: TGCAGTGCTAGTCTCGGGGGGCGGCTGAACACTGAAGCTTTCTTT. It is translated as CSASLGGRLNTEAFF.

The chain couples TRBV28 to TRBJ2-1; D might be TRBD1 or TRBD2, each matching 5 bases. CDR3 size: 14 residues. Germline values: CDR1 MDHEN, CDR2 SYDVKM. The V end lost 3 bases, the J end lost 5 bases, and 11 bases lay between the germline ends. CDR3 nucleotide sequence: TGTGCCAGCAGTTTGTCGGGGACCGACAATGAGCAGTTCTTC. Encoded protein: CASSLSGTDNEQFF.

This clonotype was seen a handful of times. The V gene is TRBV4-1, the J gene TRBJ2-2; TRBD1 might be the D (5 bases). The germline V gene encodes CDR1 MGHRA and CDR2 YSYEKL. V was shortened by 2 bases and J by 7 bases, with 11 bases between the two germline ends. This CDR3 is 14 amino acids long. The CDR3: CASSQNQGIGELFF. The CDR3 nucleotides read TGCGCCAGCAGCCAAAATCAGGGAATCGGGGAGCTGTTTTTT.

The rearrangement joins TRBV18 to TRBJ1-5; D gene ambiguous. The germline gives CDR1 KGHSH, CDR2 LQKENI. CDR3 length equals 16 residues. Trimming took 3 bases from V and 2 from J, leaving 14 bases between them. CDR3 residues: CASSPPGATRNQPQHF. DNA of the CDR3: TGTGCCAGCTCACCCCCGGGTGCGACCCGCAATCAGCCCCAGCATTTT.

This clonotype was detected ten times or more. The gene calls are TRBV5-6 and TRBJ2-1, with D unclear. V was clipped by 0 bases and J by 6 bases, with 7 bases between them. Germline V gives CDR1 SGHDT, CDR2 YYEEEE. This CDR3 has 13 residues. In nucleotides, the CDR3 is TGTGCCAGCAGCTTGGAAGGGCCCAATGAGCAGTTCTTC. The encoded protein is CASSLEGPNEQFF. The full variable domain, with the rest looked up from reference TRBV5-6 and TRBJ2-1, is DAGVTQSPTHLIKTRGQQVTLRCSPKSGHDTVSWYQQALGQGPQFIFQYYEEEERQRGNFPDRFSGHQFPNYSSELNVNALLLGDSALYLCASSLEGPNEQFFGPGTRLTVL.

This clonotype appeared a few times. The chain links TRBV4-1 to TRBJ2-1; D is uncertain. The CDR3 is 15 amino acids. Looked up from germline, CDR1 is MGHRA and CDR2 is YSYEKL. V dropped 1 base and J dropped 3 bases, with 10 bases sitting between them. The CDR3 protein is CASSQVSQNYNEQFF. The DNA of the CDR3 is TGCGCCAGCAGCCAAGTAAGCCAGAACTACAATGAGCAGTTCTTC.

The table lists this clonotype with a few counts. The rearrangement links TRBV29-1 to TRBJ1-3, with D unclear. The CDR3 has 14 amino acids. Per germline, CDR1 SQVTM and CDR2 ANQGSEA. The V and J ends lost 8 bases and 4 bases respectively, with 18 bases between them. Here the CDR3 DNA reads TGCAGCCTTGGGGTCCCCAGGAGGGGAAACACCATATATTTT. This encodes CSLGVPRRGNTIYF.

This clonotype was detected a few times. The chain uses TRBV7-3 and TRBJ1-1; tentatively, D is TRBD1 (5 bases). The CDR3 runs 14 residues. With 4 bases removed from V and 8 bases from J, the gap between germline ends came to 17 bases. The germline V gene has CDR1 SGHTA and CDR2 FQGTGA. CDR3: CASSSSGTSSEAFF. The CDR3 nucleotides are TGTGCCAGCAGCTCAAGCGGGACGTCGAGCGAAGCTTTCTTT.

This clonotype was observed a few times. The rearrangement uses TRBV7-9 and TRBJ2-7; D unresolved. Germline-derived CDR1 and CDR2 are SEHNR and FQNEAQ (reference sequence). CDR3 length equals 11 residues. The CDR3 nucleotides are TGTGCCAGCAGCTTAGGCCCAGAGGTAACTGTC. Amino acid sequence: CASSLGPEVTV.

The rearrangement joins TRBV7-7 to TRBJ2-3; D possibly corresponds to TRBD2 (6 bases). CDR1 and CDR2 from the germline V gene are SSHAT and FNYEAQ (reference sequence). Trimming stripped 4 bases from V and 3 bases from J, with 14 bases between. This CDR3 is built from 15 residues. The CDR3 is CASSSPLAATDTQYF. In DNA, the CDR3 is TGTGCCAGCAGCTCACCACTAGCCGCGACAGATACGCAGTATTTT.

The chain uses TRBV6-2 or TRBV6-3 and TRBJ2-1; the D gene is possibly TRBD2 (5 bases). The V end lost 7 bases, the J end lost 2 bases, and 18 bases lay between the germline ends. This CDR3 comprises 16 residues. Germline CDR1 MNHEY, CDR2 SVGEGT. CDR3 DNA sequence: TGTGCCAGCATGGGAGACCGACGACTAACCTACAATGAGCAGTTCTTC. This translates into CASMGDRRLTYNEQFF.

The V and J genes are TRBV6-5 and TRBJ1-6, with no clear D. The CDR3 is 15 residues long. Germline CDR1 is MNHEY and CDR2 is SVGAGI. The V gene lost 1 base and the J gene lost 0 bases, with 4 bases spanning the gap. CDR3 sequence (DNA): TGTGCCAGCAGTTACTGGAGCTCCTATAATTCACCCCTCCACTTT. As protein: CASSYWSSYNSPLHF.

A few counts support this clonotype. J is TRBJ2-3 and V is TRBV3-1; D may match TRBD1 or TRBD2 (6 bases each). Trimming left V 0 bases short and J 7 bases short, with 17 bases between. The CDR3 spans 16 residues. Per the germline V gene, CDR1 is LGHDT and CDR2 is YNNKEL (reference sequence). The CDR3 is CASSQDLWGATNTQYF. The CDR3 bases are TGTGCCAGCAGCCAAGATCTTTGGGGGGCTACGAATACGCAGTATTTT.

This clonotype was detected a few times. The chain has TRBV11-2 and TRBJ2-5; 10 bases are shared with TRBD1. Germline lookup yields CDR1 SGHAT and CDR2 FQNNGV. V lost 4 bases to trimming and J lost 4 bases; unmatched junction nucleotides: 6. This CDR3 has 15 residues. The CDR3 sequence: CASSSSGTGAETQYF. In DNA, the CDR3 is TGTGCCAGCAGCTCGTCCGGGACAGGGGCAGAGACCCAGTACTTC.

This clonotype was counted ten times or more. The chain employs TRBV4-1 and TRBJ1-6; no clear D. CDR1 and CDR2 from the germline V gene are MGHRA and YSYEKL. The CDR3 has 16 residues. V lost 0 bases, J lost 7 bases, and 13 bases lay in between. The CDR3 protein is CASSQDPGQVNSPLHF. The DNA of the CDR3 is TGCGCCAGCAGCCAAGATCCCGGGCAAGTAAATTCACCCCTCCACTTT.

This chain connects TRBV2 to TRBJ1-5; 7 nucleotides match TRBD1. Germline lookup yields CDR1 SNHLY and CDR2 FYNNEI. This CDR3 contains 15 residues. V shed 6 bases and J 4 bases; nucleotides not matched to a gene: 9. CDR3 nucleotides: TGTGCCAGCAGGGACGGGGACAGCCGAAATCAGCCCCAGCATTTT. This codes for CASRDGDSRNQPQHF.

This clonotype was seen many times. The chain has TRBV10-3 and TRBJ2-6, with 11 bases that match TRBD1. V dropped 6 bases and J dropped 1; count of bases not matched to a gene: 2. CDR1 ENHRY and CDR2 SYGVKD come from the germline V gene. The CDR3 runs to 16 residues. CDR3 residues: CAISGTGGSGANVLTF. As DNA, the CDR3 is TGTGCCATCAGCGGGACAGGGGGATCTGGGGCCAACGTCCTGACTTTC.

The V and J genes are TRBV5-1 and TRBJ2-7; no firm D call. This CDR3 has 14 residues. The germline gives CDR1 SGHRS, CDR2 YFSETQ. V shed 1 base and J shed 4 bases, with 12 bases lying between them. DNA for the CDR3: TGCGCCAGCAGCTTGCGATTGGACGGTTACGAGCAGTACTTC. This translates into CASSLRLDGYEQYF.

This clonotype was seen many times. CDR3 nucleotide sequence: TGTGCCACCAGCAGTGCAGCCTCTGGAAACACCATATATTTT. It translates to CATSSAASGNTIYF. This chain uses TRBV15 with TRBJ1-3, with D uncertain. Germline values: CDR1 LNHNV, CDR2 YYDKDF (reference sequence). The CDR3 is 14 amino acids. The V end lost 3 bases, the J end lost 0 bases, and 6 bases lay between the germline ends.

This clonotype occurred a few times. The chain is built from TRBV5-4 and TRBJ1-5, with D maybe TRBD1 (6 bases). This CDR3 is 15 amino acids long. Per germline, CDR1 SGHNT and CDR2 YYREEE (reference sequence). Trimming left V 2 bases short and J 4 bases short, with 13 bases between. In DNA form, the CDR3 reads TGTGCCAGCAGCTTTGGGGGGGGGGCAAATCAGCCCCAGCATTTT. Amino acid sequence: CASSFGGGANQPQHF.